Sequencing of this TCR beta chain was carried out in a study of blood T cell repertoires in COVID-19. The CDR3 extends over 19 amino acids. Trimming cost V 2 bases and J 0 bases, with 21 bases left between them. CDR1 and CDR2 (germline): SGHRS, YFSETQ. Assay: immunoSEQ multiplex PCR; the TCRdb copy retains only in-frame clones and omits some. In the table there are some 150,000 clones, around 83% of which are singletons. The chain couples TRBV5-1 to TRBJ2-1, with D tentatively TRBD2 (6 bases). Sequenced material: peripheral blood. This clonotype was obtained from a woman aged 60 to 75 with acute or convalescent COVID-19. The CDR3 loop is CASSLGGLRPRGSYNEQFF. The CDR3, as DNA: TGCGCCAGCAGCTTAGGAGGACTCCGCCCGCGGGGCTCCTACAATGAGCAGTTCTTC.